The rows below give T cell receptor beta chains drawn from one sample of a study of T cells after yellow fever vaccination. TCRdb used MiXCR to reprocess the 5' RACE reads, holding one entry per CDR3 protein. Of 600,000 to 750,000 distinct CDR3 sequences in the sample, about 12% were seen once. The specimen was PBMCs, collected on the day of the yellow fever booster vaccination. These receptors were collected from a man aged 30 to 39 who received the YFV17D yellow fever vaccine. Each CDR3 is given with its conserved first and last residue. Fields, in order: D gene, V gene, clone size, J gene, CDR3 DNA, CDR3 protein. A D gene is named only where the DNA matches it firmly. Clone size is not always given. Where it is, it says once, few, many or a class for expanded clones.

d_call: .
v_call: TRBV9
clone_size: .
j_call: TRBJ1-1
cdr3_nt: TGTGCCAGCAGCGAATCCTCTATGAACACTGAAGCTTTCTTT
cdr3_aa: CASSESSMNTEAFF

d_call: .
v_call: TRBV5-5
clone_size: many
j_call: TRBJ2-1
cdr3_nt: TGTGCCAGCAGCTTGTCTGGGGGAAAGTCCTACAATGAGCAGTTCTTC
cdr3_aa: CASSLSGGKSYNEQFF

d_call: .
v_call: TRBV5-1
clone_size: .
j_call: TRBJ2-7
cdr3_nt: TGCGCCAGCAGGCCCGGGACAACTCGGGACGAGCAGTACTTC
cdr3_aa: CASRPGTTRDEQYF

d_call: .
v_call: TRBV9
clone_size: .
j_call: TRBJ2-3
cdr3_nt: TGTGCCAGCAGCGTAGCTACGCTGGCGCGCACAGATACGCAGTATTTT
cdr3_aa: CASSVATLARTDTQYF

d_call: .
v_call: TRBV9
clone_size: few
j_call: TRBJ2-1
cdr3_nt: TGTGCCAGCAGCGTGGTGGGAATCTCCTACAATGAGCAGTTCTTC
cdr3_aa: CASSVVGISYNEQFF

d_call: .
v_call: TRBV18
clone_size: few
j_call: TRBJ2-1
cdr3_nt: TGTGCCAGCTCACCAATCCTAGCCGAAGAGCAGTTCTTC
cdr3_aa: CASSPILAEEQFF

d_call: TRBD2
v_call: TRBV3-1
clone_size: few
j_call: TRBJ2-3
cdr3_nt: TGTGCCAGCAGCTCCACTAGCGGGAGTGCTACAGATACGCAGTATTTT
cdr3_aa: CASSSTSGSATDTQYF

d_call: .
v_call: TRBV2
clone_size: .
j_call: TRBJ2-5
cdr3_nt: TGTGCCAGCATGGTAGGGGCCGAGACCCAGTACTTC
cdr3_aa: CASMVGAETQYF

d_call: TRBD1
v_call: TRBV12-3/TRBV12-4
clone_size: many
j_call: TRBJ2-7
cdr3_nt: TGTGCCACCGGACAGGGACGTGCGCAGTACTTC
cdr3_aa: CATGQGRAQYF

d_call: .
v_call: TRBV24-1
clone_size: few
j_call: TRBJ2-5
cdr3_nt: TGTGCCACCAGTGATTCGACAGGACGAGAGACCCAGTACTTC
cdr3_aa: CATSDSTGRETQYF

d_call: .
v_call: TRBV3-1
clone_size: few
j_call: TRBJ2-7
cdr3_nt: TGTGCCAGCGGGTACCACTCCTACGAGCAGTACTTC
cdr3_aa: CASGYHSYEQYF

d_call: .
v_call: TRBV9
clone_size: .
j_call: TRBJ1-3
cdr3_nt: TGTGCCAGCAACAGGGATGGGTCCTCTGGAAACACCATATATTTT
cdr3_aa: CASNRDGSSGNTIYF

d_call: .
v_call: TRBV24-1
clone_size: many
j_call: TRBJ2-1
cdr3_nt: TGTGCCACCAGTCAGGGCGGTCACAATGAGCAGTTCTTC
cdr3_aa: CATSQGGHNEQFF

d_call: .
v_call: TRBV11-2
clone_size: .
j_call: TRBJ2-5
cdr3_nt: TGTGCCAGCACCAGTTCGCTGAAGGGGGAGACCCAGTACTTC
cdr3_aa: CASTSSLKGETQYF

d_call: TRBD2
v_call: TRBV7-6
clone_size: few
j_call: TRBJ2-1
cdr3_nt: TGTGCCAGCAGCTTAGCGGGACTGGGGGGGGAGCAGTTCTTC
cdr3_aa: CASSLAGLGGEQFF

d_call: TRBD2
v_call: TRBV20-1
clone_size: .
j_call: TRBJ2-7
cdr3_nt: TGCAGCGACAGATTATATAGCGGGGACTCCTACGAGCAGTACTTC
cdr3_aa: CSDRLYSGDSYEQYF

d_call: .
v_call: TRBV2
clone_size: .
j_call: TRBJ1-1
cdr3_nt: TGTGCCAGCAGGATACAGGTGAACACTGAAGCTTTCTTT
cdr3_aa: CASRIQVNTEAFF

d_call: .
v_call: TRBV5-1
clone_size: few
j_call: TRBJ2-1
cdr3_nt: TGCGCCAGCAGCTTGTGGAGGCTCGAAGGCTACAATGAGCAGTTCTTC
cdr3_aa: CASSLWRLEGYNEQFF

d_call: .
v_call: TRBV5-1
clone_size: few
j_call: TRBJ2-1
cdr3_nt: TGCGCCAGCGAAGGGGGGGACTACTACAATGAGCAGTTCTTC
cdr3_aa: CASEGGDYYNEQFF

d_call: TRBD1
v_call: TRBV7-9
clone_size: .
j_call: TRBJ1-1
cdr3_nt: TGTGCCAGCAGCTTAACGGGACAGGGTGGTGAAGCTTTCTTT
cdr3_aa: CASSLTGQGGEAFF

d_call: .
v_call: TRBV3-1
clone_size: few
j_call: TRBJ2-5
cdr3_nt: TGTGCCAGCAGCCCAGGTTGGCATAAAGAGACCCAGTACTTC
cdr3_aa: CASSPGWHKETQYF

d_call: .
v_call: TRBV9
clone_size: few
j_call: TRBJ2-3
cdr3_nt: TGTGCCAGCAGCCTGCGCGGACAGAGCCGTGGGGAGGATACGCAGTATTTT
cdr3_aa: CASSLRGQSRGEDTQYF

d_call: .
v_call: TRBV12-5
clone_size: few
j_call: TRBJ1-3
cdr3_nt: TGTGCTAGTGGTTTGGTTCTGGACAGTCCAGCTGGAAACACCATATATTTT
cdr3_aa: CASGLVLDSPAGNTIYF

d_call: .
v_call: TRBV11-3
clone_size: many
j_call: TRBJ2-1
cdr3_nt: TGTGCCAGCAGCTCGGTTACCTACAATGAGCAGTTCTTC
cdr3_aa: CASSSVTYNEQFF

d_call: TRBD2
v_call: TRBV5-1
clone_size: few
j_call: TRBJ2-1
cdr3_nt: TGCGCCAGCAGCCCTGTGGGGCTAGCGGGAGCTAATGAGCAGTTCTTC
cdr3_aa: CASSPVGLAGANEQFF

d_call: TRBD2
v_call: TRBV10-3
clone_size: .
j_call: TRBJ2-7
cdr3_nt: TGTGCCATCAGTGCCAGCGGGGGCTACGAGCAGTACTTC
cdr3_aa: CAISASGGYEQYF